This T cell receptor (beta chain) was sequenced for a study of regulatory T cells in long-lasting Graves disease. This clonotype was seen ten or more times. Its antigen remains unknown. Germline V gene sequence: CDR1 MNHNS, CDR2 SASEGT. The CDR3 has 15 amino acids. Trimming removed 8 bases from V and 0 bases from J, with 13 bases in between. Study-wide findings and caveats: It was peripheral blood alone, not thyroid tissue, that was studied.

The time point here: newly diagnosed GD, antithyroid drugs for less than 3 months. Extracted RNA from PBMCs served as the source of the TCR library. Nine milliliters of peripheral blood went into EDTA tubes. According to the study, TCR beta libraries were built with iRepertoire HTBI primers and CDR3-region Arm-PCR. TCRdb fed the multiplex PCR reads into MiXCR, producing one record per CDR3 protein. There are about 540,000 distinct CDR3 sequences in the sample; approximately 15% occur only once, and approximately 9.3% lies in the top ten. The sample was also linked to a second study, of T cells in Graves' hyperthyroidism and ophthalmopathy. As reported in that work: On the basis of clinical symptoms, serum thyroxine and TRAb, thyroid ultrasound and orbital computed tomography, diagnoses were made.

The chain is built from TRBV6-1 and TRBJ1-4; D remains unclear. Sequencing used peripheral blood mononuclear cells (PBMCs), obtained at new diagnosis, from a patient treated with antithyroid drugs. This receptor was obtained from a man aged 30 to 39 with Graves disease. DNA of the CDR3: TGTGCCAGCGCACGGATGAGTTCAACTAATGAAAAACTGTTTTTT. Translated: CASARMSSTNEKLFF.